The subject of this entry is one T cell receptor beta chain. This clone was detected only once. Its antigen is still unknown. Base-call qualities are not available, and no considerably larger clone is one nucleotide away. TCRbeta CDR3 regions were amplified from genomic DNA using the immunoSEQ Assay, a bias-controlled multiplex PCR. On the study's bioinformatics: Nucleated cell counts per sample were estimated from amplification of reference gene primers within the assay. Sequence reads were collapsed and filtered to measure the absolute abundance of every unique TCRbeta CDR3 rearrangement. For each sample, productive Simpson clonality was calculated by taking the square root of Simpson's diversity index across productive rearrangements. TCRdb limited this immuneACCESS table to in-frame rearrangements with V and J called. A share of clones is missing; checked studies link under half to unresolved V genes, and the rest is unexplained. Clonal size and the V and J genes are those of that table, whereas D and trimming came from the DNA. This sample holds 120,000 to 150,000 clones; 79% were observed only once. Of the sample, around 4% is held by the ten largest clones.

The sample belongs to a study of blood T cell repertoires in COVID-19 (dated by TCRdb to the early 2020s). Concerning the study at large: Samples from collaborators originated in the United States, Italy and Spain and spanned both the acute and convalescent phases of COVID-19. The prospective study material was composed of cDNA or gDNA derived from T cells, B-cell-depleted T cells, or PBMCs. Subjects who had been exposed to COVID-19, were actively infected with it, or had recovered from it provided the deeply sampled blood TCRbeta repertoires that made up the dataset. The repertoires were made available in a free public database intended to serve as a resource for research on the immune response to SARS-CoV-2. Samples came from the ongoing ImmuneRACE study (first 160 participants) plus 1,254 subjects from 6 global collaborators. A de-identified subject ID, COVID-19 status, age in years and sex were almost always included in the sample metadata. Where available, HLA class I and class II types were taken from metadata supplied by the sample provider and were not determined by assay-based typing.

There are 13 amino acids in the CDR3, from cysteine to phenylalanine inclusive. Of all the DNA, just the CDR3 is kept, 39 bases in frame from base 1. Clipping removes 7 bases from V and 3 bases from J, with 3 as the unmatched junction base count. The germline V gene sets CDR1 to SNHLY and CDR2 to FYNNEI. Collaborating institutions collected whole blood in K2EDTA tubes following their own protocols. For TCRbeta analysis, collaborators shipped samples as frozen whole blood, isolated PBMCs, or DNA extracted from either of those sample types. Study-wide conclusions, independent of this receptor: How much clinical and demographic metadata was included differed by source and by participant, and the metadata was provided uncurated.

The clonotype originates from a man aged 55-75 years with acute or convalescent COVID-19. The sequenced sample was peripheral blood. This sequence uses TRBV2 and TRBJ2-7; TRBD1 agrees with 10 junctional bases. The CDR3: CASTRDRGYEQYF. In nucleotide form, the sequence is TGTGCCAGCACCAGGGACAGGGGCTACGAGCAGTACTTC.